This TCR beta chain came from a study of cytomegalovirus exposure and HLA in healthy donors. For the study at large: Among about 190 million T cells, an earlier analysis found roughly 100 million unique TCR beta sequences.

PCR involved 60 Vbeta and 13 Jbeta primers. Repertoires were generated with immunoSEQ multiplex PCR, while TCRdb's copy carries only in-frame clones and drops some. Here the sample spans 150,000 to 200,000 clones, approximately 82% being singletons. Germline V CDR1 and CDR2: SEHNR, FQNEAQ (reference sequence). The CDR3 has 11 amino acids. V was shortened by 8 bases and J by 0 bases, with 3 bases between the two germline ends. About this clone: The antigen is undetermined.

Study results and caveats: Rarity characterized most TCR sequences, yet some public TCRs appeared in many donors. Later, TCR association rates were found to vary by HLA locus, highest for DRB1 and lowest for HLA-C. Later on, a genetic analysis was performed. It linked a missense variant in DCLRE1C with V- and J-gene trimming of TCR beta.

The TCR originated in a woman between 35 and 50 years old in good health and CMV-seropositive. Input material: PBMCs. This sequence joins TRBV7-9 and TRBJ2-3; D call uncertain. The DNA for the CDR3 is TGTGCCAGCCAAAGCACAGATACGCAGTATTTT. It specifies CASQSTDTQYF.